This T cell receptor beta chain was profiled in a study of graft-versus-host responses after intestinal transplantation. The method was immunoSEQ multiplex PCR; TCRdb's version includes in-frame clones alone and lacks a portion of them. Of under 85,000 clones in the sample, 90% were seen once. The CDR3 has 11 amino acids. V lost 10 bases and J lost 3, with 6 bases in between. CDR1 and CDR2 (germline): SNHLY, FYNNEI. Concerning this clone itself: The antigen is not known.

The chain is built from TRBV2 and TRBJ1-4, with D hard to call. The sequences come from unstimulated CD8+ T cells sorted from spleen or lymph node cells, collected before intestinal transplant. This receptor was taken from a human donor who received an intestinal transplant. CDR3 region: CATGSNEKLFF. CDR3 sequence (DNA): TGTGCCACGGGGTCTAATGAAAAACTGTTTTTT.